These 22 T cell receptor beta chains were sequenced from one sample in a study of neurological immune-mediated disorders. TCRdb redid the calling of the 5' RACE reads with MiXCR, one entry per CDR3 protein. The data contain under 50,000 distinct CDR3 sequences, roughly 14% of them singletons. Time point reported: longitudinal time-point 2. Source material: PBMCs. The source of these receptors is a male donor with HTLV-1-associated myelopathy (HAM/TSP).

This clonotype has a count of ten or more. This sequence joins TRBV3-1 and TRBJ1-2; maybe TRBD1 (5 bases). The V end was cut by 7 bases, the J end by 6 bases, with 18 bases between. This CDR3 spans 14 amino acids. Germline V gives CDR1 LGHDT, CDR2 YNNKEL (reference sequence). CDR3 loop: CASTRGAGRNGYTF. CDR3 nucleotides: TGTGCCAGCACCCGAGGGGCAGGACGGAATGGCTACACCTTC.

Ten or more counts support this clonotype. CDR3 sequence reads: CATSLPTTGSKQYF. The CDR3 bases are TGTGCCACCAGTTTGCCCACAACAGGGAGCAAGCAGTACTTC. The V and J genes are TRBV24-1 and TRBJ2-7, with a weak D call TRBD1 (6 bases). Germline CDR1 is KGHDR and CDR2 is SFDVKD. V was shortened by 6 bases and J by 8 bases, with 19 bases between the two germline ends. The CDR3 spans 14 residues.

This clonotype was picked up many times. The chain links TRBV20-1 to TRBJ2-3; D call uncertain. The germline gives CDR1 DFQATT, CDR2 SNEGSKA (reference sequence). The CDR3 spans 13 residues. Trimming cost V 5 bases and J 2 bases, with 11 bases left between them. The CDR3 sequence is CSAFRTPTDTQYF. For the CDR3, the DNA is TGCAGTGCTTTTCGCACCCCCACAGATACGCAGTATTTT.

This clonotype was observed at least ten times. This rearrangement joins TRBV7-2 to TRBJ2-7; the match to TRBD2 covers 13 bases. V was clipped by 1 base and J by 1 base; unmatched bases: 4. The CDR3 extends over 17 amino acids. CDR1 and CDR2 (germline): SGHTA, FQGNSA. CDR3 region: CASSLGRTSGGSYEQYF. Here the CDR3 DNA reads TGTGCCAGCAGCTTAGGAAGGACTAGCGGGGGATCCTACGAGCAGTACTTC. Full variable domain (missing parts from reference TRBV7-2 and TRBJ2-7): GAGVSQSPSNKVTEKGKDVELRCDPISGHTALYWYRQSLGQGLEFLIYFQGNSAPDKSGLPSDRFSAERTGGSVSTLTIQRTQQEDSAVYLCASSLGRTSGGSYEQYFGPGTRLTVT.

This clonotype was seen repeatedly, ten times or more. V usage is TRBV20-1 and J usage is TRBJ2-1; TRBD1 or TRBD2 may be the D gene (5 bases each). CDR1 and CDR2 from the germline V gene are DFQATT and SNEGSKA (reference sequence). The length of the CDR3 is 14 residues. The CDR3 region is CSGRPGRSYNEQFF. The CDR3 nucleotides are TGCAGCGGAAGACCGGGGCGCTCCTACAATGAGCAGTTCTTC.

In this sample, this clonotype turned up many times. CDR3 bases: TGCGCCAGCAGCCAGGACGGGACAGCCGGCAATCAGCCCCAGCATTTT. It codes for CASSQDGTAGNQPQHF. The chain uses TRBV4-3 and TRBJ1-5; 7 bases line up with TRBD1. Per germline, CDR1 LGHNA and CDR2 YSLEER. The CDR3 sequence is 16 residues long. V lost 3 bases, J lost 2 bases, and 7 bases stayed unmatched.

This clonotype was observed many times. This rearrangement joins TRBV4-2 to TRBJ1-1, with D unresolved. This CDR3 has 15 amino acids. Trimming removed 0 bases from V and 1 base from J, with 9 bases in between. Germline lookup yields CDR1 LGHNA and CDR2 YNFKEQ. The CDR3 loop is CASSQDSYENTEAFF. The CDR3 nucleotides are TGTGCCAGCAGCCAAGACAGTTATGAGAACACTGAAGCTTTCTTT.

Concerning this clonotype: A much larger clone is a single base away; this may be a read error. CDR3 in amino acids: CASSPPERVTNEQFF. The CDR3 region has the DNA TGCGCCAGCAGCCCGCCGGAGCGGGTGACGAATGAGCAGTTCTTC. The V and J genes are TRBV5-1 and TRBJ2-1, with a weak D call TRBD2 (6 bases). The germline gives CDR1 SGHRS, CDR2 YFSETQ. V lost 4 bases and J 7 bases, leaving 18 bases between the germline ends. There are 15 residues in the CDR3.

This clonotype has at least ten counts. The chain carries TRBV11-1 and TRBJ2-3; 11 bases fit TRBD2. This CDR3 region has 20 residues. Germline lookup yields CDR1 SGHAT and CDR2 FQDESV (reference sequence). V trimming: 4 bases; J trimming: 4 bases; junction bases outside the gene matches: 19. This chain's CDR3 is CASSSPQGPLAGGRPDTQYF. DNA of the CDR3: TGTGCCAGCAGCTCGCCCCAAGGCCCCCTAGCGGGGGGCCGCCCAGATACGCAGTATTTT. The full variable domain, completed using reference TRBV11-1 and TRBJ2-3, is EAEVAQSPRYKITEKSQAVAFWCDPISGHATLYWYRQILGQGPELLVQFQDESVVDDSQLPKDRFSAERLKGVDSTLKIQPAELGDSAMYLCASSSPQGPLAGGRPDTQYFGPGTRLTVL.

This clonotype was detected only a few times. The chain is built from TRBV29-1 and TRBJ1-2; 12 positions match TRBD1. In germline, CDR1 is SQVTM, CDR2 ANQGSEA. The V segment lost 3 bases and the J segment 7 bases; nucleotides outside the gene matches: 6. The CDR3 loop spans 14 amino acids. This chain's CDR3 is CSVDRDRGPGGYTF. CDR3 in DNA: TGCAGCGTTGATAGGGACAGGGGGCCCGGTGGCTACACCTTC.

This clonotype has ten or more counts. J is TRBJ2-5 and V is TRBV5-1; TRBD1 agrees at 10 bases. Germline lookup yields CDR1 SGHRS and CDR2 YFSETQ. The CDR3 covers 16 residues. Losses at the gene ends were 7 bases for V and 1 base for J; bases not matched to a gene: 10. DNA of the CDR3: TGCGCCAGCTGCAGATCCGGGACAGGGGCCCAAGAGACCCAGTACTTC. Translating gives CASCRSGTGAQETQYF. The full variable domain, with the rest looked up from reference TRBV5-1 and TRBJ2-5, is KAGVTQTPRYLIKTRGQQVTLSCSPISGHRSVSWYQQTPGQGLQFLFEYFSETQRNKGNFPGRFSGRQFSNSRSEMNVSTLELGDSALYLCASCRSGTGAQETQYFGPGTRLLVL.

At least ten counts were recorded for this clonotype. The chain combines TRBV28 with TRBJ1-4; tentatively, D is TRBD1 (6 bases). CDR3 size: 16 residues. V gave up 6 bases and J gave up 0 bases, with 14 bases separating them. Germline lookup yields CDR1 MDHEN and CDR2 SYDVKM. The CDR3 spells CASRLLQGPTNEKLFF. In nucleotides, the CDR3 is TGTGCCAGCAGACTTCTTCAGGGGCCAACTAATGAAAAACTGTTTTTT.

Ten or more counts support this clonotype. This chain links TRBV5-1 with TRBJ2-3; 8 bases fit TRBD2. The V and J ends lost 0 bases and 5 bases, in that order; junction bases with no gene match: 5. Looked up from germline, CDR1 is SGHRS and CDR2 is YFSETQ. This CDR3 contains 15 residues. CDR3 loop: CASSLGLAGKDTQYF. The CDR3 DNA is TGCGCCAGCAGCTTGGGGTTAGCGGGGAAAGATACGCAGTATTTT.

Ten or more counts support this clonotype. This chain uses TRBV27 with TRBJ1-6; D is uncertain. In germline, CDR1 is MNHEY, CDR2 SMNVEV (reference sequence). CDR3 length: 14 amino acids. The ends were cut back, 2 bases at V and 2 bases at J, with 4 bases in the middle. The CDR3 protein is CASSLQTYNSPLHF. DNA of the CDR3: TGTGCCAGCAGTTTACAGACCTATAATTCACCCCTCCACTTT.

This clonotype has more than one count but fewer than ten. This clone may be a read error of a much larger clone one base away. CDR3 bases: TGTGCCAGCAGCCAAAACCCCTGGACAGATACGCAGTATTTT. It is translated as CASSQNPWTDTQYF. V gene TRBV3-1 combines with J gene TRBJ2-3; D gene ambiguous. V was pared by 2 bases and J by 3 bases, with 9 bases between. CDR1 is LGHDT and CDR2 is YNNKEL in the germline V gene (reference sequence). This CDR3 is 14 amino acids long.

This clonotype was seen only a few times. CDR3 protein: CASRGDLYGYTF. The CDR3 region has the DNA TGTGCCAGCAGGGGGGACCTCTATGGCTACACCTTC. The chain has TRBV6-2 or TRBV6-3 and TRBJ1-2; tentative D call: TRBD1 (5 bases). V was pared by 6 bases and J by 4 bases, with 9 bases between. Germline V CDR1 and CDR2: MNHEY, SVGEGT. The CDR3 totals 12 residues.

This clonotype was seen at least ten times. This chain links TRBV3-1 with TRBJ2-1; no definite D call. Germline-derived CDR1 and CDR2 are LGHDT and YNNKEL (reference sequence). V dropped 4 bases and J dropped 7 bases, with 17 bases sitting between them. This CDR3 has 15 residues. Here the CDR3 DNA reads TGTGCCAGCAGCCGGTTGGGCCTCGCGGAAAATGAGCAGTTCTTC. Translated: CASSRLGLAENEQFF.

About this clonotype itself: A much larger clonotype is one base distant, so this may be a read error. CDR3 bases: TGTGCCAGCAGCTTAGGGGTCCACCAAAAGACCCAGTACTTC. This translates into CASSLGVHQKTQYF. This chain uses TRBV7-6 with TRBJ2-5, with D uncertain. This CDR3 region has 14 residues. Germline loops: CDR1 SGHVS, CDR2 FNYEAQ.

Comments on this clonotype: A much larger clone differs from this one at a single base, so this may be a read error. This chain links TRBV29-1 with TRBJ1-1, with D possibly being TRBD1 (6 bases). Between the trimmed V and J ends, which lost 3 bases and 3 bases, there was a span of 14 bases. The CDR3 runs to 14 residues. The germline CDR1 and CDR2 sequences are SQVTM and ANQGSEA. The DNA for the CDR3 is TGCAGCGTTGACAGGGGACAAACGGACACTGAAGCTTTCTTT. Its protein product is CSVDRGQTDTEAFF.

This clonotype was seen many times. The chain recombines TRBV4-3 with TRBJ1-6; 8 bases are shared with TRBD1. The ends lost 1 base at V and 7 bases at J; junction bases unmatched: 3. CDR1 is LGHNA and CDR2 is YSLEER in the germline V gene. The CDR3 covers 15 residues. The CDR3 protein is CASSQGQGLNSPLHF. The CDR3 nucleotides read TGCGCCAGCAGCCAAGGACAGGGGTTGAATTCACCCCTCCACTTT.

This clonotype has a handful of counts. V is TRBV10-2 and J is TRBJ2-1; D not resolved. This CDR3 comprises 15 residues. Germline CDR1 is WSHSY and CDR2 is SAAADI. V lost 3 bases, J lost 4 bases, and 13 bases lay in between. In DNA, the CDR3 is TGCGCCAGCAGTGAATATAATCCAGGTTACAATGAGCAGTTCTTC. Its protein product is CASSEYNPGYNEQFF.

This clonotype was seen many times. The V call is TRBV6-6, the J call TRBJ2-5; 10 nucleotides match TRBD2. V lost 8 bases and J lost 5; bases outside the gene matches: 5. The CDR3 extends over 13 amino acids. The germline gives CDR1 MNHNY, CDR2 SVGAGI (reference sequence). The CDR3 loop is CASVLAGMETQYF. The CDR3 DNA reads TGTGCCAGCGTACTAGCGGGGATGGAGACCCAGTACTTC.